The T cell receptor beta chain described here comes from a study of HIV-infected patients and healthy controls. Across the whole study: Viral load fell to undetectable in 11 of 16 patients by the second blood draw. No general T-cell lymphocytopenia was present, and per-chain CDR3 totals resembled those of controls.

Trimming took off 3 bases at V and 4 bases at J, with 13 bases between the two ends. There are 15 residues in the CDR3. Follow-up blood was drawn about 14 weeks, roughly three months, after antiretroviral therapy began. Whole blood was used without fractionation, so all unsorted peripheral T cells were included. Exclusions covered tumors, febrile or AIDS-related illness, and hepatitis B or C coinfection. This clonotype is termed medium-sized (0.01 to 0.1%). cDNA was made from about 500 ng RNA using alpha and beta constant primers. Alpha and beta chain libraries were made separately by chain-specific third strand synthesis with multiplexing indices. The cDNA received a 5' RACE adapter containing a random hexamer plus an SP2 sequencing primer site. TCRdb processed the 5' RACE reads anew with MiXCR; each CDR3 protein has one entry. The sample lists a few thousand distinct CDR3 sequences, around 13% seen once, with approximately 20% in the top ten.

The TCR comes from an adult with HIV infection. The input for sequencing was blood, taken during antiretroviral therapy. J is TRBJ1-5 and V is TRBV12-3 or TRBV12-4; no definite D call. The CDR3 region is CASSFVGPANQPQHF. For the CDR3, the DNA is TGTGCCAGCAGTTTCGTTGGGCCGGCGAATCAGCCCCAGCATTTT.